This T cell receptor (beta chain) came from a study of cytomegalovirus exposure and HLA in healthy donors. Study-level results: In a later analysis, several top co-occurrence clusters appeared linked to parvovirus B19, influenza, CMV and Epstein-Barr virus. Later genetic work tied a missense DCLRE1C variant to beta-chain V and J trimming. Cytomegalovirus-associated status was assigned to 164 TCR beta chains.

This clone has more than one count but fewer than ten. Its antigen is as yet unknown. It was healthy bone marrow donors who served as donors. A multiplex PCR was run with 60 Vbeta primers and 13 Jbeta primers. Sequencing was performed with immunoSEQ multiplex PCR; in TCRdb, only in-frame clones are kept and a portion is missing. The sample includes 200,000 or so clones, over 75% seen only once; the top ten take approximately 0.092%. From germline, CDR1 is MNHNY and CDR2 SVGAGI (reference sequence). This CDR3 is 14 amino acids long. The germline V and J ends were trimmed by 2 bases and 6 bases, with 14 bases remaining between them.

This clonotype originated in a boy between 2 and 15 years old in good health and CMV-seronegative. Sequenced sample: PBMCs. The chain has TRBV6-6 and TRBJ2-7; D unresolved. In DNA form, the CDR3 reads TGTGCCAGCAGTTACGGGCAGGTTTTGAGCGAGCAGTACTTC. Translation: CASSYGQVLSEQYF.